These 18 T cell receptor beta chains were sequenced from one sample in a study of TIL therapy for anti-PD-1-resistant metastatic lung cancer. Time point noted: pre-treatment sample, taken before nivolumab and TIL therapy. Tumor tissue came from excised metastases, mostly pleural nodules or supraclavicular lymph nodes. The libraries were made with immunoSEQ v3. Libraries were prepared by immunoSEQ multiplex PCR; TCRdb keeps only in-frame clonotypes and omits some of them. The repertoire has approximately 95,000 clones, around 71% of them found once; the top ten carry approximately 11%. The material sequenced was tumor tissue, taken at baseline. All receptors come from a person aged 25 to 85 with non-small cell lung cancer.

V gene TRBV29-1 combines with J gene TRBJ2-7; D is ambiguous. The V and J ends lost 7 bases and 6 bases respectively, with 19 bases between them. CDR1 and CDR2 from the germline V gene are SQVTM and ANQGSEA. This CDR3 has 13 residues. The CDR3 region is CSATLGTPGEQYF. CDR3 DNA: TGCAGCGCAACCCTGGGCACCCCGGGCGAGCAGTACTTC.

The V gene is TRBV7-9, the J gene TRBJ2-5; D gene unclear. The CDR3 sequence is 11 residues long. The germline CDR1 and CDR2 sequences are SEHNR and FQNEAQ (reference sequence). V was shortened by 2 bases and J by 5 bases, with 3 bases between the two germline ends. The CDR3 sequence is CASSLSETQYF. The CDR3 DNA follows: TGTGCCAGCAGCTTATCGGAGACCCAGTACTTC.

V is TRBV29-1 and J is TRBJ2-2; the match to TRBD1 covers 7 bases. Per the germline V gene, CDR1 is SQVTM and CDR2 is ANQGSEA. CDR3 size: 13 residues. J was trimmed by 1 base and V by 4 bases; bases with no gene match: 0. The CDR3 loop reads CSVGTGNTGELFF. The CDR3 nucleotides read TGCAGCGTTGGGACAGGGAACACCGGGGAGCTGTTTTTT.

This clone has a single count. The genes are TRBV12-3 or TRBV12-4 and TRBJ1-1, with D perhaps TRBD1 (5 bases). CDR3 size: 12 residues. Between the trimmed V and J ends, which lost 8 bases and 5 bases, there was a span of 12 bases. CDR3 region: CASRGEGTEAFF. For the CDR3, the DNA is TGTGCCAGCCGGGGCGAAGGGACTGAAGCTTTCTTT.

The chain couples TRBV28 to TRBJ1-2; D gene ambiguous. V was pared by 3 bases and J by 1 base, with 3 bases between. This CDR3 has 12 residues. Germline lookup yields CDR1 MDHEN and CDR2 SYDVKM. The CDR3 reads CASSLRNYGYTF. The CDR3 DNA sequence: TGTGCCAGCAGTTTGCGTAACTATGGCTACACCTTC.

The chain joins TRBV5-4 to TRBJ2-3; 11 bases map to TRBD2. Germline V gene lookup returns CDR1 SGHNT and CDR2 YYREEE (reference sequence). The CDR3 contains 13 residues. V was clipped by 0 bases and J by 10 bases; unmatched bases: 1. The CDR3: CASSLGSGRAQYF. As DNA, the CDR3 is TGTGCCAGCAGCTTGGGTAGCGGGAGGGCGCAGTATTTT.

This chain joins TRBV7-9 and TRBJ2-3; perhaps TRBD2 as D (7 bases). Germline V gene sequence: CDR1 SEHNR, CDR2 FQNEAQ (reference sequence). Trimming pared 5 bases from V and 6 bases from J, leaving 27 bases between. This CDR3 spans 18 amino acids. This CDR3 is CASSVKPGQGGDRDTQYF. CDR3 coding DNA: TGTGCCAGCAGCGTAAAACCAGGACAAGGGGGGGATCGGGATACGCAGTATTTT.

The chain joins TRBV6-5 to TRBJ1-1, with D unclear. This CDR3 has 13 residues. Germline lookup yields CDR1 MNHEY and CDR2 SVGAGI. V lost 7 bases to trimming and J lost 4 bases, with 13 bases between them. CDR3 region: CASKKRSSTEAFF. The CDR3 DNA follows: TGTGCCAGCAAGAAAAGGTCGAGCACTGAAGCTTTCTTT.

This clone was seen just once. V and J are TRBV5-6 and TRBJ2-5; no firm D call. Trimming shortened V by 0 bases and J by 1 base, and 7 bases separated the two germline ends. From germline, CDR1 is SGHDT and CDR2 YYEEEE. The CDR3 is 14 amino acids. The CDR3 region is CASSLVGPQETQYF. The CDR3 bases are TGTGCCAGCAGCTTGGTCGGCCCCCAAGAGACCCAGTACTTC.

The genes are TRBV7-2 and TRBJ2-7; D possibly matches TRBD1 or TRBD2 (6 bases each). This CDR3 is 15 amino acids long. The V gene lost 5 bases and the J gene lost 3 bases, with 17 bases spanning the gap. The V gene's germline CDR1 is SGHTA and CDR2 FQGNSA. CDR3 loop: CASSPPGAGRYEQYF. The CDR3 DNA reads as TGTGCCAGCAGCCCCCCGGGGGCAGGGCGCTACGAGCAGTACTTC.

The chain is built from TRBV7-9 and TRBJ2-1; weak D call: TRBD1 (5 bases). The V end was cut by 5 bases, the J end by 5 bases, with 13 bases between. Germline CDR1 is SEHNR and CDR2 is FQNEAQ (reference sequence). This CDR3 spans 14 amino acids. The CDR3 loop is CASSVQIQDNEQFF. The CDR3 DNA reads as TGTGCCAGCAGCGTACAAATACAGGACAATGAGCAGTTCTTC.

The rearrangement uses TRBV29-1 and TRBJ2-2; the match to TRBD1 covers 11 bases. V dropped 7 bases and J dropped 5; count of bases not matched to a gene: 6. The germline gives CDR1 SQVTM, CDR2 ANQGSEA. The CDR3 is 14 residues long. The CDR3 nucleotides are TGCAGCGCCGGGACAGGGGGAGGGACCGGGGAGCTGTTTTTT. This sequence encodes CSAGTGGGTGELFF.

This CDR3 is CASSPWTTDTQYF. The CDR3 DNA is TGTGCCAGCAGCCCCTGGACCACAGATACGCAGTATTTT. The J gene is TRBJ2-3, the V gene TRBV7-3, with D hard to call. The CDR3 spans 13 residues. Germline CDR1 reads SGHTA; CDR2 reads FQGTGA. V shed 5 bases and J shed 2 bases, with 8 bases lying between them. The whole variable domain, filled in from reference TRBV7-3 and TRBJ2-3, reads GAGVSQTPSNKVTEKGKYVELRCDPISGHTALYWYRQSLGQGPEFLIYFQGTGAADDSGLPNDRFFAVRPEGSVSTLKIQRTERGDSAVYLCASSPWTTDTQYFGPGTRLTVL.

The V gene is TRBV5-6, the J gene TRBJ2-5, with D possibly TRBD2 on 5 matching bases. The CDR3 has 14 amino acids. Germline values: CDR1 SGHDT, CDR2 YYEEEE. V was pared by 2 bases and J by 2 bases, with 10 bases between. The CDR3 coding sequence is TGTGCCAGCAGCTTAGGAGGTTCTCAAGAGACCCAGTACTTC. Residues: CASSLGGSQETQYF. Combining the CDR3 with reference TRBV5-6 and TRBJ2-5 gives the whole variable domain DAGVTQSPTHLIKTRGQQVTLRCSPKSGHDTVSWYQQALGQGPQFIFQYYEEEERQRGNFPDRFSGHQFPNYSSELNVNALLLGDSALYLCASSLGGSQETQYFGPGTRLLVL.

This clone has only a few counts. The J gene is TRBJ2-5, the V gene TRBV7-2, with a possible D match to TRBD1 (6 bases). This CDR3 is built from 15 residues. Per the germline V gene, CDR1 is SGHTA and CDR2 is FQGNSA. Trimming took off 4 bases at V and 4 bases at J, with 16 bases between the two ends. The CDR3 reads CASSYQTGELETQYF. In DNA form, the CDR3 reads TGTGCCAGCAGCTACCAGACAGGAGAGCTAGAGACCCAGTACTTC. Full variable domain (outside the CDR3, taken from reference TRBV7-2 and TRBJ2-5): GAGVSQSPSNKVTEKGKDVELRCDPISGHTALYWYRQSLGQGLEFLIYFQGNSAPDKSGLPSDRFSAERTGGSVSTLTIQRTQQEDSAVYLCASSYQTGELETQYFGPGTRLLVL.

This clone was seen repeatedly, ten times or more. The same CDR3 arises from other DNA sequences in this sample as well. The CDR3 sequence is CASSPRTALNTEAFF. As DNA, the CDR3 is TGTGCCAGCAGCCCAAGGACAGCCTTGAACACTGAAGCTTTCTTT. The chain links TRBV3-1 (or the pseudogene TRBV3-2) to TRBJ1-1; D may be TRBD1 (6 bases). This CDR3 region has 15 residues. V was trimmed by 4 bases and J by 0 bases, leaving 12 bases between them. Germline values: CDR1 LGHDT, CDR2 YNNKEL (reference sequence).

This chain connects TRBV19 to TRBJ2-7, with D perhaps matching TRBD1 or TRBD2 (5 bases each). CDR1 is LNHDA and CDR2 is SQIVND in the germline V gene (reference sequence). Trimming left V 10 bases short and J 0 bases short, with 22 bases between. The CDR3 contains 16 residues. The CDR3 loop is CAIPFPLRGPSYEQYF. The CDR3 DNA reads TGTGCCATCCCGTTCCCCCTGAGGGGCCCCTCCTACGAGCAGTACTTC. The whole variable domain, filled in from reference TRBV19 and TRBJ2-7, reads DGGITQSPKYLFRKEGQNVTLSCEQNLNHDAMYWYRQDPGQGLRLIYYSQIVNDFQKGDIAEGYSVSREKKESFPLTVTSAQKNPTAFYLCAIPFPLRGPSYEQYFGPGTRLTVT.

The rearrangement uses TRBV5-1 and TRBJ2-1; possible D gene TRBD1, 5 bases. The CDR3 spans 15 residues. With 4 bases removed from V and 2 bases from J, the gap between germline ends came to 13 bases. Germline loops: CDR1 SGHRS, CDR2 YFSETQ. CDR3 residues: CASSKTALTYNEQFF. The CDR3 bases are TGCGCCAGCAGCAAGACAGCACTAACCTACAATGAGCAGTTCTTC.